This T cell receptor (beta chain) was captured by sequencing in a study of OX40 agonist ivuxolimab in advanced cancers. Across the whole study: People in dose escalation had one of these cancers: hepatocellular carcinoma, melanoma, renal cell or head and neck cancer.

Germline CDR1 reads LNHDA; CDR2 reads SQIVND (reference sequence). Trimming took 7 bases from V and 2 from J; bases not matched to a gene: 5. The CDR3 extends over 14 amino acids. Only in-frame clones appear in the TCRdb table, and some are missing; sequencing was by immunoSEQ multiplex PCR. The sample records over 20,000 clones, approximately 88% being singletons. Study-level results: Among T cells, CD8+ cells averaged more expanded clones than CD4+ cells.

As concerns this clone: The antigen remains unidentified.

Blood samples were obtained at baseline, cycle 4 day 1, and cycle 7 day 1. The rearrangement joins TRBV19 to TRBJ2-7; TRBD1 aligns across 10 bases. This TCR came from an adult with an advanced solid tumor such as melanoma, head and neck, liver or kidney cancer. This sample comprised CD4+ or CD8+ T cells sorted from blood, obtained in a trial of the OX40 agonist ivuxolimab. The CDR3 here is CASTGTGEPYEQYF. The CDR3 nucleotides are TGTGCCAGTACTGGGACAGGGGAGCCCTACGAGCAGTACTTC. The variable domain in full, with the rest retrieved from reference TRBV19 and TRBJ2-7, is DGGITQSPKYLFRKEGQNVTLSCEQNLNHDAMYWYRQDPGQGLRLIYYSQIVNDFQKGDIAEGYSVSREKKESFPLTVTSAQKNPTAFYLCASTGTGEPYEQYFGPGTRLTVT.